This T cell receptor (beta chain) came from a study of blood T cell repertoires in COVID-19. Study-wide background: Sources were T cells, B-cell-depleted T cells, or PBMCs; the material itself was cDNA or gDNA.

The table came from immunoSEQ multiplex PCR; TCRdb's copy has only in-frame clones and leaves some out. Seen here are hundreds of thousands of clones, roughly 87% observed once, and the top ten hold around 3%. The CDR3 contains 13 residues. The germline V and J ends were trimmed by 6 bases and 2 bases, with 11 bases remaining between them. This clonotype was sampled from a man aged 18 to 29 with active or convalescent COVID-19. The specimen sequenced was peripheral blood. The chain employs TRBV12-3 or TRBV12-4 and TRBJ2-7; no clear D. The CDR3 region has the DNA TGTGCCAGCAGCCCAATCGCGGCCTACGAGCAGTACTTC. It yields the protein CASSPIAAYEQYF.